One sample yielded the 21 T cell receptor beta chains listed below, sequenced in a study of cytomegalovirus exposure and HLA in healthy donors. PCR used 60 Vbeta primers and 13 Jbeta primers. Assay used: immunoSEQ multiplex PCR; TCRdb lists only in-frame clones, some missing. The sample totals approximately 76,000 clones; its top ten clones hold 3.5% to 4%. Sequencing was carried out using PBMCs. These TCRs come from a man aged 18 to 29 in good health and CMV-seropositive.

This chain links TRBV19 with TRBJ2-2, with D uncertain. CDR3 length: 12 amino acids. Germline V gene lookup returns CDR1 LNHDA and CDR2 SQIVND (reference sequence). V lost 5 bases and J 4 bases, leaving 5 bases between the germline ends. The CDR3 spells CASSYSTGELFF. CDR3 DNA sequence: TGTGCCAGTAGTTACAGCACCGGGGAGCTGTTTTTT.

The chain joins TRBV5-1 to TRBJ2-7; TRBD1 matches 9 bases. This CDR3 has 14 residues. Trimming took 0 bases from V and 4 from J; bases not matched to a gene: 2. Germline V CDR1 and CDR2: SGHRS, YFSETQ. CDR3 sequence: CASSLGQGGYEQYF. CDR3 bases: TGCGCCAGCAGCTTGGGACAGGGGGGATACGAGCAGTACTTC.

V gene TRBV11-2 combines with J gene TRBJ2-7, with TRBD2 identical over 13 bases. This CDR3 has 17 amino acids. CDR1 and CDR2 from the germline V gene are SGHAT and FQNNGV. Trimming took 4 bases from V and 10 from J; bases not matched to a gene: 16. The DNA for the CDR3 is TGTGCCAGCAGCTCGGGACAGGGTAGGACTAGCGGGAGTGAACAGTACTTC. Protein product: CASSSGQGRTSGSEQYF.

CDR3: CASPDGVLCEQYF. DNA for the CDR3: TGTGCCAGCCCAGACGGGGTGCTGTGCGAGCAGTACTTC. This chain joins TRBV6-4 and TRBJ2-7; perhaps TRBD2 as D (5 bases). This CDR3 contains 13 residues. In germline, CDR1 is MRHNA, CDR2 SNTAGT. Trimming took off 8 bases at V and 6 bases at J, with 17 bases between the two ends.

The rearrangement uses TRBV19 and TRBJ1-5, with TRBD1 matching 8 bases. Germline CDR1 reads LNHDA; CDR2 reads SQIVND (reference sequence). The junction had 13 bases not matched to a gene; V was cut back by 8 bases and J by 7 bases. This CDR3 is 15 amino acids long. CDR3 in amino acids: CASGSAGGARQPQHF. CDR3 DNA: TGTGCCAGTGGGAGTGCAGGGGGCGCTCGCCAGCCCCAGCATTTT.

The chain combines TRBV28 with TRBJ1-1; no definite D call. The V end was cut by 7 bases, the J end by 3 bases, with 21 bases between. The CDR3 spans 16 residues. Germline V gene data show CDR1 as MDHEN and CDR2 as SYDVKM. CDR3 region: CASIHRGKWRDTEAFF. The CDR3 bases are TGTGCCAGCATACATCGAGGAAAATGGCGAGACACTGAAGCTTTCTTT.

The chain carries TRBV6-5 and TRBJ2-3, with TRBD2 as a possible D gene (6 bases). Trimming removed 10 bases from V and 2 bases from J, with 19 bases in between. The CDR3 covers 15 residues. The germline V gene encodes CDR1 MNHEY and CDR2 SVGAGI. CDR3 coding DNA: TGTGCCACCTCCTGGGACTCCTATTACACAGATACGCAGTATTTT. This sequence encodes CATSWDSYYTDTQYF.

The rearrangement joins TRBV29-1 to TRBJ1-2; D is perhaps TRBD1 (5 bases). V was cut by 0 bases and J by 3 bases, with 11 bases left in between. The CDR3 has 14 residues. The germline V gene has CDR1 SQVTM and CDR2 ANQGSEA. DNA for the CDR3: TGCAGCGTTGAAGATCACGGCAGGGACTATGGCTACACCTTC. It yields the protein CSVEDHGRDYGYTF. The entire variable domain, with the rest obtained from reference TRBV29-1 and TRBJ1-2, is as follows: SAVISQKPSRDICQRGTSLTIQCQVDSQVTMMFWYRQQPGQSLTLIATANQGSEATYESGFVIDKFPISRPNLTFSTLTVSNMSPEDSSIYLCSVEDHGRDYGYTFGSGTRLTVV.

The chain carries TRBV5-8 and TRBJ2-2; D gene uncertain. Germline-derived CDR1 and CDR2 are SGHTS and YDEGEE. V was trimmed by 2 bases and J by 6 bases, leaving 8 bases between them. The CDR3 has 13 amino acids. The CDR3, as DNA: TGTGCCAGCAGCTTCGGGTCGGCCGGGGAGCTGTTTTTT. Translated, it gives CASSFGSAGELFF.

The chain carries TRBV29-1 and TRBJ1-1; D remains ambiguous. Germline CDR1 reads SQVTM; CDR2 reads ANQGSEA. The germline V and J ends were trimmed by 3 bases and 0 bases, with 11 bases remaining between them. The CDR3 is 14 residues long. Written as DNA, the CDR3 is TGCAGCGTTGACGAGGGAGGCCTGAACACTGAAGCTTTCTTT. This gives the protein CSVDEGGLNTEAFF.

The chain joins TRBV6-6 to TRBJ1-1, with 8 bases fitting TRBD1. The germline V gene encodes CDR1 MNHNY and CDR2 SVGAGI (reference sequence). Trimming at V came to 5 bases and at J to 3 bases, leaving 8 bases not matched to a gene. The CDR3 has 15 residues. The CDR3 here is CASSDLTGGHTEAFF. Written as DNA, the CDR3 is TGTGCCAGCAGTGACCTTACAGGGGGTCACACTGAAGCTTTCTTT.

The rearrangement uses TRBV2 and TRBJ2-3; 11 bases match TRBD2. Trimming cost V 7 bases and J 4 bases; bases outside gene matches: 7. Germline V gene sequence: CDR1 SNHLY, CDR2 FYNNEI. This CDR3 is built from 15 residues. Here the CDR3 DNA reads TGTGCCAGCATCTTAGCGGGGGGGCGTGCAGATACGCAGTATTTT. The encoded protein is CASILAGGRADTQYF.

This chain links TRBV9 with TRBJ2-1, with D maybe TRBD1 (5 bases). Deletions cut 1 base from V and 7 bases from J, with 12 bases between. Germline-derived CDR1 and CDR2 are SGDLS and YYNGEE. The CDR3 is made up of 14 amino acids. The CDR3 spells CASSVSTGNNEQFF. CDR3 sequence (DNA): TGTGCCAGCAGCGTATCTACAGGCAATAATGAGCAGTTCTTC.

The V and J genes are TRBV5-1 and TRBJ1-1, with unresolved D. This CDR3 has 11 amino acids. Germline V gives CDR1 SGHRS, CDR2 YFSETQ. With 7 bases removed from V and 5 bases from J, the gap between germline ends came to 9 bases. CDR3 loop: CASVSGTEAFF. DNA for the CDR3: TGCGCCAGCGTGTCCGGGACTGAAGCTTTCTTT.

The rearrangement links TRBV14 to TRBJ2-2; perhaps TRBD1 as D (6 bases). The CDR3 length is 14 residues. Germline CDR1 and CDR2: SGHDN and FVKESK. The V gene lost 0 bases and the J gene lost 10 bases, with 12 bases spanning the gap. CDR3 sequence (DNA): TGTGCCAGCAGCCAAGAAATGGGGGCCGCGGAGCTGTTTTTT. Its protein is CASSQEMGAAELFF.

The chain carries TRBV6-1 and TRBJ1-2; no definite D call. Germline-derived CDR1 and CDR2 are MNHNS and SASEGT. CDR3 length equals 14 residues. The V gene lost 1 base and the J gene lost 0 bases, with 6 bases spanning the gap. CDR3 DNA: TGTGCCAGCAGTGAAGGCGGAACTAACTATGGCTACACCTTC. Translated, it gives CASSEGGTNYGYTF.

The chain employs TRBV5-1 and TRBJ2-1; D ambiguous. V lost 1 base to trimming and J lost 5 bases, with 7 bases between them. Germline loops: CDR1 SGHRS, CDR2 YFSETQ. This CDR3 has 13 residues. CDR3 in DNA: TGCGCCAGCAGCTTGAACAAGAACAATGAGCAGTTCTTC. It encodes CASSLNKNNEQFF.

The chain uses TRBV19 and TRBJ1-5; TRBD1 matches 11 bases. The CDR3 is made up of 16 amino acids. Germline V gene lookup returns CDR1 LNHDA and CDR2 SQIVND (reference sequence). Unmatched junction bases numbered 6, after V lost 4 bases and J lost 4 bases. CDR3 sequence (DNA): TGTGCCAGTAGTAGGACAGGGGGCGCGGGGAATCAGCCCCAGCATTTT. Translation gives CASSRTGGAGNQPQHF.

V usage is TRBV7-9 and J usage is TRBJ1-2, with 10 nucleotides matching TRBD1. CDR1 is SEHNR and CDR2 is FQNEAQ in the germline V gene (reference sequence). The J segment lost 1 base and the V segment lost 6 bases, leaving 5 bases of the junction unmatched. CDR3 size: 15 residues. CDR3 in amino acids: CASSKGQGINYGYTF. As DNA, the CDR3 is TGTGCCAGCAGTAAGGGACAGGGGATTAACTATGGCTACACCTTC.

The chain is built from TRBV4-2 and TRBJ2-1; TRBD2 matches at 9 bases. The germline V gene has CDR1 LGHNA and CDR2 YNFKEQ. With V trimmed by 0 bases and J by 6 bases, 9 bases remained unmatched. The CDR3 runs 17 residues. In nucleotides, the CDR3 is TGTGCCAGCAGCCAAGACTCTAGCGGGATCGTCGGCAATGAGCAGTTCTTC. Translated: CASSQDSSGIVGNEQFF.

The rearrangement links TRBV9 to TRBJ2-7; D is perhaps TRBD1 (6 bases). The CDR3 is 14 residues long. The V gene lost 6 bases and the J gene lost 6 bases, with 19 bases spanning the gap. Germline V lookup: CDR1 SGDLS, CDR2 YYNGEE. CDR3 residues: CASNQGQGKGEQYF. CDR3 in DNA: TGTGCCAGCAACCAGGGGCAGGGGAAGGGCGAGCAGTACTTC.